The next 21 T cell receptor beta chains were all read from a single sample in a study of regulatory T cells in long-lasting Graves disease. As to time point: newly diagnosed GD, antithyroid drugs for less than 3 months. Making the TCR library involved RNA that had been extracted from PBMCs. Building of the TCR beta libraries involved iRepertoire HTBI primers and Arm-PCR of CDR3 regions. TCRdb ran MiXCR on the multiplex PCR reads and lists one entry per CDR3 protein. The table records a few hundred thousand distinct CDR3 sequences, around 15% of them present only once. These data were likewise used in another study, on T cells in Graves' hyperthyroidism and ophthalmopathy.

The sample consisted of peripheral blood mononuclear cells (PBMCs), taken at new diagnosis, from a patient treated with antithyroid drugs. These receptor sequences come from a woman younger than 30 with Graves disease.

In this sample, this clonotype turned up many times. V usage is TRBV29-1 and J usage is TRBJ2-7, with 9 bases matching TRBD1. With V trimmed by 5 bases and J by 3 bases, 8 bases remained unmatched. The CDR3 spans 14 residues. Per germline, CDR1 SQVTM and CDR2 ANQGSEA. The CDR3 DNA follows: TGCAGCGTTCTACAACCGGGACAGGGCTACGAGCAGTACTTC. Translated: CSVLQPGQGYEQYF.

This clonotype was seen repeatedly, ten times or more. The gene calls are TRBV27 and TRBJ2-7, with 7 bases matching TRBD1. Germline trimming cut 6 bases from V and 0 bases from J; bases unmatched to any gene: 5. This CDR3 is 14 amino acids long. Germline V gene data show CDR1 as MNHEY and CDR2 as SMNVEV (reference sequence). CDR3 region: CASRLTGLSYEQYF. The CDR3 region has the DNA TGTGCCAGCAGATTGACAGGGCTCTCCTACGAGCAGTACTTC.

This clonotype was observed a few times. This chain links TRBV7-3 with TRBJ2-7; 7 bases map to TRBD1. V trimming: 6 bases; J trimming: 0 bases; junction bases outside the gene matches: 5. The CDR3 totals 14 residues. Germline V gives CDR1 SGHTA, CDR2 FQGTGA. CDR3 nucleotide sequence: TGTGCCAGCAGTAGGGACAGTAGCTCCTACGAGCAGTACTTC. This gives the protein CASSRDSSSYEQYF. Using reference TRBV7-3 and TRBJ2-7 for the parts outside the CDR3, the full variable domain is GAGVSQTPSNKVTEKGKYVELRCDPISGHTALYWYRQSLGQGPEFLIYFQGTGAADDSGLPNDRFFAVRPEGSVSTLKIQRTERGDSAVYLCASSRDSSSYEQYFGPGTRLTVT.

This clonotype has ten or more counts. The chain employs TRBV7-3 and TRBJ2-2; D remains unclear. V lost 2 bases and J lost 5, with 9 bases in between. The CDR3 runs 14 residues. Germline CDR1 and CDR2: SGHTA and FQGTGA. CDR3 DNA: TGTGCCAGCAGCTTAGACATAAGAACCGGGGAGCTGTTTTTT. It encodes CASSLDIRTGELFF.

In this sample, this clonotype turned up a few times. The chain combines TRBV20-1 with TRBJ2-7; 11 bases fit TRBD2. The CDR3 runs to 14 residues. J was trimmed by 1 base and V by 4 bases; bases with no gene match: 3. The germline V gene encodes CDR1 DFQATT and CDR2 SNEGSKA (reference sequence). CDR3 in amino acids: CSATGLAVSYEQYF. In DNA form, the CDR3 reads TGCAGTGCTACGGGACTAGCGGTGTCCTACGAGCAGTACTTC.

This clonotype was detected ten times or more. The genes are TRBV20-1 and TRBJ2-1; TRBD2 matches at 12 bases. Per the germline V gene, CDR1 is DFQATT and CDR2 is SNEGSKA (reference sequence). The V and J ends lost 0 bases and 10 bases, in that order; junction bases with no gene match: 7. This CDR3 region has 15 residues. The CDR3 nucleotides are TGCAGTGCTAGAGATTGGACTAGCGGGGCGGGCGAGCAGTTCTTC. Residues: CSARDWTSGAGEQFF.

In its sample, this clonotype was seen many times. This CDR3 reads CASSLVGGTYNEQFF. In DNA form, the CDR3 reads TGCGCCAGCAGCTTGGTAGGCGGTACCTACAATGAGCAGTTCTTC. This chain joins TRBV5-1 and TRBJ2-1, with no clear D. V was trimmed by 0 bases and J by 2 bases, leaving 9 bases between them. The CDR3 length is 15 residues. Per the germline V gene, CDR1 is SGHRS and CDR2 is YFSETQ.

The chain carries TRBV7-2 and TRBJ1-6; D uncertain. The ends were cut back, 5 bases at V and 8 bases at J, with 19 bases in the middle. The CDR3 is made up of 16 amino acids. Germline loops: CDR1 SGHTA, CDR2 FQGNSA. CDR3 DNA sequence: TGTGCCAGCAGCATGGACGTACTGGGGATCGATTCACCCCTCCACTTT. Translation: CASSMDVLGIDSPLHF.

The V and J genes are TRBV12-3 or TRBV12-4 and TRBJ1-2; D is undetermined. Trimming left V 2 bases short and J 3 bases short, with 13 bases between. The CDR3 extends over 15 amino acids. The CDR3 sequence is CASSLNGHGYYGYTF. The DNA of the CDR3 is TGTGCCAGCAGTTTAAACGGGCATGGCTACTATGGCTACACCTTC.

The chain uses TRBV30 and TRBJ1-3; D ambiguous. Germline V gene sequence: CDR1 GTSNPN, CDR2 SVGIG (reference sequence). This CDR3 is 16 amino acids long. V was trimmed by 0 bases and J by 5 bases, leaving 17 bases between them. The CDR3 spells CAWSVLEGARRNTIYF. CDR3 nucleotides: TGTGCCTGGAGTGTACTTGAGGGCGCGAGAAGAAACACCATATATTTT.

The chain combines TRBV6-5 with TRBJ1-5; 9 nucleotides line up with TRBD1. This CDR3 region has 16 residues. The germline V gene encodes CDR1 MNHEY and CDR2 SVGAGI. Trimming removed 0 bases from V and 4 bases from J; junction bases left unmatched: 4. For the CDR3, the DNA is TGTGCCAGCAGTTACTCTTCGGGGACAGGGAATCAGCCCCAGCATTTT. This gives the protein CASSYSSGTGNQPQHF.

V usage is TRBV19 and J usage is TRBJ2-1; TRBD2 matches 10 bases. The length of the CDR3 is 16 residues. V trimming: 5 bases; J trimming: 2 bases; junction bases outside the gene matches: 6. Germline CDR1 and CDR2: LNHDA and SQIVND (reference sequence). CDR3 DNA sequence: TGTGCCAGTAGTCCTAGCGGGGGCGACCCCTACAATGAGCAGTTCTTC. As protein: CASSPSGGDPYNEQFF.

This clonotype was counted many times. The V and J genes are TRBV18 and TRBJ1-2; D not certain. Germline V lookup: CDR1 KGHSH, CDR2 LQKENI. The V gene lost 1 base and the J gene lost 1 base, with 7 bases spanning the gap. The CDR3 has 14 amino acids. For the CDR3, the DNA is TGTGCCAGCTCACCACGGGAGTTTAACTATGGCTACACCTTC. Encoded protein: CASSPREFNYGYTF.

With respect to this clonotype: This may stem from a read error, because a much larger clone lies one nucleotide away. The chain joins TRBV27 to TRBJ2-1; D assignment may be TRBD1 or TRBD2 (6 bases each). Germline V gives CDR1 MNHEY, CDR2 SMNVEV (reference sequence). The CDR3 consists of 16 residues. Here the CDR3 DNA reads TGTGCCAGCGCCGGTCCGGGGGCAGGGATCTACAATGGGCAGTTCTTC. This codes for CASAGPGAGIYNGQFF.

This clonotype was seen a few times. A clone one base away is much larger, so this may be a read error. This rearrangement joins TRBV5-1 to TRBJ1-1, with a weak D call TRBD1 (5 bases). The germline CDR1 and CDR2 sequences are SGHRS and YFSETQ. The CDR3 extends over 13 amino acids. This CDR3 is CATSLAGSTEAFF. CDR3 in DNA: TGCGCCACCAGCTTGGCAGGGTCCACTGAAGCTTTCTTT.

This clonotype was seen repeatedly, ten times or more. The rearrangement joins TRBV3-1 to TRBJ2-7; D gene unclear. The CDR3 runs 13 residues. V was clipped by 0 bases and J by 7 bases, with 10 bases between them. Looked up from germline, CDR1 is LGHDT and CDR2 is YNNKEL (reference sequence). CDR3 residues: CASSQDQVREQYF. CDR3 nucleotides: TGTGCCAGCAGCCAAGATCAAGTGAGGGAGCAGTACTTC.

This clonotype was seen many times. This chain uses TRBV3-1 with TRBJ2-5; D not certain. Germline lookup yields CDR1 LGHDT and CDR2 YNNKEL (reference sequence). The CDR3 is made up of 12 amino acids. Trimming pared 2 bases from V and 2 bases from J, leaving 3 bases between. CDR3 bases: TGTGCCAGCAGCCAACCGCAAGAGACCCAGTACTTC. The encoded protein is CASSQPQETQYF.

This clonotype was seen many times. The rearrangement links TRBV12-3 or TRBV12-4 to TRBJ2-7; 7 nucleotides agree with TRBD2. The length of the CDR3 is 16 residues. After removal of 2 bases from V and 1 base from J, the junction contained 8 bases not matched to a gene. CDR3 in amino acids: CASSLFSLADSYEQYF. The CDR3 nucleotides are TGTGCCAGCAGTTTATTCAGTCTAGCGGATTCCTACGAGCAGTACTTC.

This clonotype was counted ten times or more. The chain carries TRBV18 and TRBJ2-7; D perhaps matches TRBD1 (5 bases). Germline CDR1 KGHSH, CDR2 LQKENI. The CDR3 runs to 14 residues. V lost 3 bases to trimming and J lost 6 bases, with 15 bases between them. The CDR3 sequence: CASSPYQGRPEQYF. CDR3 DNA: TGTGCCAGCTCACCGTACCAGGGTAGGCCCGAGCAGTACTTC.

In this sample, this clonotype turned up many times. The junction departs from the called germline gene at one end, perhaps through a read error. The CDR3 sequence is CASSSLPGLADNEQFF. CDR3 nucleotide sequence: TGTGCTAGCAGCTCACTACCGGGACTAGCGGACAATGAGCAGTTCTTC. The chain uses TRBV7-7 and TRBJ2-1, with 11 bases aligning to TRBD2. The germline V gene encodes CDR1 SSHAT and CDR2 FNYEAQ (reference sequence). The CDR3 runs 16 residues.

In its sample, this clonotype was seen a few times. The V gene is TRBV24-1, the J gene TRBJ2-6; D unclear. The V gene lost 9 bases and the J gene lost 0 bases, with 11 bases spanning the gap. This CDR3 contains 15 residues. Germline V gene lookup returns CDR1 KGHDR and CDR2 SFDVKD. CDR3 residues: CATAETDSGANVLTF. The CDR3 DNA reads as TGTGCCACCGCAGAGACGGACTCTGGGGCCAACGTCCTGACTTTC.